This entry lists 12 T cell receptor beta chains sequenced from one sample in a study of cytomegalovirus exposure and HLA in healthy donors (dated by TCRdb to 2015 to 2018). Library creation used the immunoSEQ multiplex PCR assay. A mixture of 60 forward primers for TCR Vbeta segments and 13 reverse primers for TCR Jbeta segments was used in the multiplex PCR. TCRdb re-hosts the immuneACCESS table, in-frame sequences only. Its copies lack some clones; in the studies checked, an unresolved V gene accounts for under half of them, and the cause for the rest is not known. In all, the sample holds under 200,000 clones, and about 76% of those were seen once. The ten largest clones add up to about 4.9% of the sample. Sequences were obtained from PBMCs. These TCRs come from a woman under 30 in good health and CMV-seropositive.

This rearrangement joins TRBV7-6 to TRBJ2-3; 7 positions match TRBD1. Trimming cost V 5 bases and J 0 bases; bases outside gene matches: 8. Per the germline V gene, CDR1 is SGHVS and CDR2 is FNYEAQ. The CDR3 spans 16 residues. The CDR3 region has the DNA TGTGCCAGCAGCCCCGGGACAGCTGCTAGCACAGATACGCAGTATTTT. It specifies CASSPGTAASTDTQYF.

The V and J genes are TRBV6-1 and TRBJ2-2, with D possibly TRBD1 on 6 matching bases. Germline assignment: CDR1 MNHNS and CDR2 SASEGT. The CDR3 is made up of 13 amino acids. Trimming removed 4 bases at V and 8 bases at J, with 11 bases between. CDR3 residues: CASSGQGGGELFF. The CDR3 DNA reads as TGTGCCAGCAGTGGGCAAGGGGGTGGGGAGCTGTTTTTT.

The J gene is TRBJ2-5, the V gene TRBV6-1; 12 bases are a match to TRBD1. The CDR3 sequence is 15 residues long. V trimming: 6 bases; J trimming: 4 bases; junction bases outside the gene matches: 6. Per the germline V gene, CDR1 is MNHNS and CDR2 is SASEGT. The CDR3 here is CASRAGTGGRETQYF. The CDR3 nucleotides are TGTGCCAGCAGGGCAGGGACAGGGGGCCGAGAGACCCAGTACTTC.

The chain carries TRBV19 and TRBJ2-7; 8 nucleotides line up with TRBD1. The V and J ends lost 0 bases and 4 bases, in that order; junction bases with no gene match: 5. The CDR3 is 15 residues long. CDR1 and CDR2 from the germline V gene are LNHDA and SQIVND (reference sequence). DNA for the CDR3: TGTGCCAGTAGTATAGATACAGGGGGTTCGTACGAGCAGTACTTC. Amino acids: CASSIDTGGSYEQYF.

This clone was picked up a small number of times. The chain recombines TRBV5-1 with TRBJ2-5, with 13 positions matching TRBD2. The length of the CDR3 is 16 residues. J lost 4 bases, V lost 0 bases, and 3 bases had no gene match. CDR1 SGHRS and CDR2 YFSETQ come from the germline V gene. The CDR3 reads CASSLELAGGLETQYF. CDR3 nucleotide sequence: TGCGCCAGCAGCTTGGAACTAGCGGGGGGGTTAGAGACCCAGTACTTC. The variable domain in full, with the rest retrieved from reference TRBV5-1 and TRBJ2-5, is KAGVTQTPRYLIKTRGQQVTLSCSPISGHRSVSWYQQTPGQGLQFLFEYFSETQRNKGNFPGRFSGRQFSNSRSEMNVSTLELGDSALYLCASSLELAGGLETQYFGPGTRLLVL.

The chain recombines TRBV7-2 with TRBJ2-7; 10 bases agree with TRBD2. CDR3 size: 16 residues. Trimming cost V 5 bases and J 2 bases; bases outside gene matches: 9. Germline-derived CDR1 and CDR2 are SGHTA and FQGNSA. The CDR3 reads CASSPDGSGGAYEQYF. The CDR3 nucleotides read TGTGCCAGCAGCCCCGACGGGAGCGGGGGGGCCTACGAGCAGTACTTC.

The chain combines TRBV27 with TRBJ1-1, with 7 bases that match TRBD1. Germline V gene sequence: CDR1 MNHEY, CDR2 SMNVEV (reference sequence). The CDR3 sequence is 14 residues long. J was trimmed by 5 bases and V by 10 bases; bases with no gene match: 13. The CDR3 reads CATWGTGAGTEAFF. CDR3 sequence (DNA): TGTGCCACCTGGGGAACAGGGGCTGGAACTGAAGCTTTCTTT.

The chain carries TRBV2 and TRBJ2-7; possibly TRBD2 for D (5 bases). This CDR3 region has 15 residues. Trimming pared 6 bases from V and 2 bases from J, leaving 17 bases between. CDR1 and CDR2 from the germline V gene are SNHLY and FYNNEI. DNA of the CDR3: TGTGCCAGCAGACCGATCGGACTCAACCCCTACGAGCAGTACTTC. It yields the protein CASRPIGLNPYEQYF.

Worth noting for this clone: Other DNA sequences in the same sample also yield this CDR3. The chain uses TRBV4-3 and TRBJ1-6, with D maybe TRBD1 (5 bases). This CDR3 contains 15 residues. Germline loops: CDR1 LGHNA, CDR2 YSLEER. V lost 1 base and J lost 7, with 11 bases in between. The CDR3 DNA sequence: TGCGCCAGCAGCCAAGCCCAGGGTGAGAATTCACCCCTCCACTTT. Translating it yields CASSQAQGENSPLHF.

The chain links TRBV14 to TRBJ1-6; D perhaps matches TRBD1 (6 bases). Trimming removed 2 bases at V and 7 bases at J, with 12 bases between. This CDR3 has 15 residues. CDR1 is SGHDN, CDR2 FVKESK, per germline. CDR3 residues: CASSQYEQGNSPLHF. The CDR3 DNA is TGTGCCAGCAGCCAATATGAACAGGGAAATTCACCCCTCCACTTT. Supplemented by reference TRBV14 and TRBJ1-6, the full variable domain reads EAGVTQFPSHSVIEKGQTVTLRCDPISGHDNLYWYRRVMGKEIKFLLHFVKESKQDESGMPNNRFLAERTGGTYSTLKVQPAELEDSGVYFCASSQYEQGNSPLHFGNGTRLTVT.

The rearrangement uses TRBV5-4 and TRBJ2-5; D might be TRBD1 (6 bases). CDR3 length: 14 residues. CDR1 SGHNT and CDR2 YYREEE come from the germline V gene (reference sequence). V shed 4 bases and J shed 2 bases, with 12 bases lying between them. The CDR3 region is CASSPRQVQETQYF. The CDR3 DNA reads TGTGCCAGCAGCCCGCGACAGGTTCAAGAGACCCAGTACTTC.

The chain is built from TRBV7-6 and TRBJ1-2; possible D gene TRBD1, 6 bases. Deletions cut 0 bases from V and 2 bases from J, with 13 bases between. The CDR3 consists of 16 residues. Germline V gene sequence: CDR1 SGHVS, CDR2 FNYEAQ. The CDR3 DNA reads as TGTGCCAGCAGCTTAGCTCTGGGACAAGGGAACTATGGCTACACCTTC. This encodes CASSLALGQGNYGYTF.